Shown below are 17 T cell receptor beta chains from a single sample sequenced in a study of graft-versus-host responses after intestinal transplantation. Their recognized antigens are unknown. The repertoire was sequenced with immunoSEQ multiplex PCR; TCRdb's copy has only in-frame clones and lacks some. In the table there are about 66,000 clones, about nine tenths of which are singletons. The input for sequencing was unstimulated CD8+ T cells sorted from spleen or lymph node cells, taken before intestinal transplant. These receptors came from a human donor who received an intestinal transplant.

This rearrangement joins TRBV6-6 to TRBJ1-2, with unresolved D. Germline values: CDR1 MNHNY, CDR2 SVGAGI (reference sequence). The CDR3 contains 16 residues. The V end was cut by 0 bases, the J end by 4 bases, with 15 bases between. This CDR3 is CASSYSITEGFYGYTF. In DNA form, the CDR3 reads TGTGCCAGCAGTTACTCAATAACAGAGGGTTTCTATGGCTACACCTTC.

A single count supports this clone. The V gene is TRBV5-6, the J gene TRBJ2-5, with TRBD2 as a possible D gene (6 bases). This CDR3 region has 15 residues. Trimming took off 3 bases at V and 5 bases at J, with 17 bases between the two ends. Looked up from germline, CDR1 is SGHDT and CDR2 is YYEEEE. CDR3 sequence reads: CASSSKTRGWETQYF. Written as DNA, the CDR3 is TGTGCCAGCAGCTCAAAGACCCGGGGGTGGGAGACCCAGTACTTC.

With respect to this clone: A read error may account for a junction end that differs from germline. V is TRBV7-9 and J is TRBJ2-7, with 8 bases fitting TRBD1. Looked up from germline, CDR1 is SEHNR and CDR2 is FQNEAQ (reference sequence). This CDR3 region has 13 residues. The CDR3 region is CASSLTRSRDRIF. The CDR3 DNA is TGTGCCAGCAGCTTAACCAGATCCCGGGACAGGATCTTC.

The J gene is TRBJ1-1, the V gene TRBV11-2, with D possibly being TRBD1 (6 bases). The V and J ends lost 3 bases and 5 bases respectively, with 13 bases between them. CDR1 and CDR2 (germline): SGHAT, FQNNGV. The CDR3 is 14 residues long. The CDR3 region is CASSFEGTGTEAFF. CDR3 coding DNA: TGTGCCAGCAGCTTTGAAGGCACAGGGACTGAAGCTTTCTTT. The variable domain in full, with the rest retrieved from reference TRBV11-2 and TRBJ1-1, is EAGVAQSPRYKIIEKRQSVAFWCNPISGHATLYWYQQILGQGPKLLIQFQNNGVVDDSQLPKDRFSAERLKGVDSTLKIQPAKLEDSAVYLCASSFEGTGTEAFFGQGTRLTVV.

This sequence joins TRBV10-3 and TRBJ1-2; maybe TRBD1 (6 bases). With 0 bases removed from V and 4 bases from J, the gap between germline ends came to 12 bases. The germline V gene encodes CDR1 ENHRY and CDR2 SYGVKD. This CDR3 contains 15 residues. The CDR3 loop reads CAISESAQGPYGYTF. For the CDR3, the DNA is TGTGCCATCAGTGAGTCAGCGCAGGGGCCCTATGGCTACACCTTC.

V usage is TRBV20-1 and J usage is TRBJ1-1, with D possibly matching TRBD1 (5 bases). The CDR3 extends over 11 amino acids. Germline V lookup: CDR1 DFQATT, CDR2 SNEGSKA (reference sequence). The CDR3 DNA is TGCGGTGGGGCTACCTACACTGAAGCTTTCTTT. Translating it yields CGGATYTEAFF.

V gene TRBV7-3 combines with J gene TRBJ2-7, with 7 nucleotides matching TRBD2. The germline V gene encodes CDR1 SGHTA and CDR2 FQGTGA. The CDR3 length is 12 residues. With 2 bases clipped from V and 7 bases from J, the junction kept 2 bases outside the gene matches. CDR3 amino acids: CASSLGGGEQYF. The CDR3 DNA follows: TGTGCCAGCAGCTTAGGGGGGGGTGAGCAGTACTTC. The variable domain in full, completed from reference TRBV7-3 and TRBJ2-7, reads GAGVSQTPSNKVTEKGKYVELRCDPISGHTALYWYRQSLGQGPEFLIYFQGTGAADDSGLPNDRFFAVRPEGSVSTLKIQRTERGDSAVYLCASSLGGGEQYFGPGTRLTVT.

This chain joins TRBV7-9 and TRBJ1-1; tentative D call: TRBD1 (5 bases). Deletions cut 3 bases from V and 1 base from J, with 9 bases between. CDR1 and CDR2 from the germline V gene are SEHNR and FQNEAQ (reference sequence). The CDR3 spans 14 residues. CDR3 loop: CASSFQQENTEAFF. In DNA, the CDR3 is TGTGCCAGCAGCTTCCAACAGGAGAACACTGAAGCTTTCTTT.

This clone was picked up a small number of times. The rearrangement joins TRBV6-5 to TRBJ2-7, with 8 positions matching TRBD2. Unmatched junction bases numbered 12, after V lost 10 bases and J lost 4 bases. The CDR3 totals 14 residues. The germline V gene encodes CDR1 MNHEY and CDR2 SVGAGI. In DNA, the CDR3 is TGTGCCACCAGCCCCGTAGCGGGGTCATACGAGCAGTACTTC. Protein product: CATSPVAGSYEQYF.

The genes are TRBV5-3 and TRBJ2-5, with TRBD2 matching over 8 bases. Being an ORF, TRBV5-3 has a function that is uncertain. The V gene end was trimmed by 4 bases and the J gene end by 2 bases; junction bases not matched to a gene: 16. This CDR3 is built from 18 residues. The CDR3: CARSPPTGREGFQETQYF. The CDR3 DNA is TGTGCCAGAAGCCCGCCGACGGGACGGGAGGGATTTCAAGAGACCCAGTACTTC.

The chain joins TRBV9 to TRBJ1-2; D is unresolved. Germline lookup yields CDR1 SGDLS and CDR2 YYNGEE. The CDR3 length is 15 residues. V lost 0 bases to trimming and J lost 5 bases, with 14 bases between them. The CDR3: CASSVAYSGWYGYTF. CDR3 DNA: TGTGCCAGCAGCGTAGCTTATTCGGGGTGGTATGGCTACACCTTC.

V gene TRBV7-3 combines with J gene TRBJ2-3, with 12 bases aligning to TRBD2. The CDR3 has 15 residues. V trimming: 5 bases; J trimming: 3 bases; junction bases outside the gene matches: 3. Germline loops: CDR1 SGHTA, CDR2 FQGTGA. The CDR3 DNA follows: TGTGCCAGCAGCCCTAGCGGGGGGGGTACAGATACGCAGTATTTT. As protein: CASSPSGGGTDTQYF.

This clone appeared a few times. This rearrangement joins TRBV6-5 to TRBJ1-2; 7 positions match TRBD1. CDR3 length equals 15 residues. After removal of 6 bases from V and 8 bases from J, the junction contained 15 bases not matched to a gene. Germline assignment: CDR1 MNHEY and CDR2 SVGAGI. The CDR3 sequence is CASSPGQTPGDGYTF. Written as DNA, the CDR3 is TGTGCCAGCAGCCCGGGACAGACTCCGGGAGACGGCTACACCTTC.

This chain connects TRBV5-1 to TRBJ2-1, with 9 nucleotides matching TRBD2. Unmatched junction bases numbered 14, after V lost 4 bases and J lost 12 bases. CDR1 SGHRS and CDR2 YFSETQ come from the germline V gene. The CDR3 sequence is 15 residues long. This chain's CDR3 is CASSASWRGGIWQFF. In nucleotides, the CDR3 is TGCGCCAGCAGCGCTTCCTGGCGGGGGGGCATATGGCAGTTCTTC.

This clone appeared once. The rearrangement joins TRBV2 to TRBJ2-1; maybe TRBD2 (5 bases). CDR1 and CDR2 from the germline V gene are SNHLY and FYNNEI. CDR3 size: 13 residues. Trimming took 4 bases from V and 12 from J, leaving 16 bases between them. In DNA form, the CDR3 reads TGTGCCAGCAGTGGCGGGCGGCAGCAATGGCAGTTCTTC. Translating gives CASSGGRQQWQFF. Supplemented by reference TRBV2 and TRBJ2-1, the full variable domain reads EPEVTQTPSHQVTQMGQEVILRCVPISNHLYFYWYRQILGQKVEFLVSFYNNEISEKSEIFDDQFSVERPDGSNFTLKIRSTKLEDSAMYFCASSGGRQQWQFFGPGTRLTVL.

The V call is TRBV5-6, the J call TRBJ2-7; 7 nucleotides line up with TRBD2. The germline V gene encodes CDR1 SGHDT and CDR2 YYEEEE. The CDR3 totals 12 residues. V shed 3 bases and J 3 bases; nucleotides not matched to a gene: 0. The CDR3 sequence is CASSWEGYEQYF. CDR3 DNA: TGTGCCAGCAGCTGGGAGGGCTACGAGCAGTACTTC.

The chain is built from TRBV11-2 and TRBJ1-6, with D possibly being TRBD1 (5 bases). V was pared by 5 bases and J by 10 bases, with 12 bases between. The CDR3 is 13 amino acids. Looked up from germline, CDR1 is SGHAT and CDR2 is FQNNGV. The CDR3 region is CASSPREWSPLHF. The CDR3 DNA sequence: TGTGCCAGCAGCCCCAGGGAATGGTCACCCCTCCACTTT.